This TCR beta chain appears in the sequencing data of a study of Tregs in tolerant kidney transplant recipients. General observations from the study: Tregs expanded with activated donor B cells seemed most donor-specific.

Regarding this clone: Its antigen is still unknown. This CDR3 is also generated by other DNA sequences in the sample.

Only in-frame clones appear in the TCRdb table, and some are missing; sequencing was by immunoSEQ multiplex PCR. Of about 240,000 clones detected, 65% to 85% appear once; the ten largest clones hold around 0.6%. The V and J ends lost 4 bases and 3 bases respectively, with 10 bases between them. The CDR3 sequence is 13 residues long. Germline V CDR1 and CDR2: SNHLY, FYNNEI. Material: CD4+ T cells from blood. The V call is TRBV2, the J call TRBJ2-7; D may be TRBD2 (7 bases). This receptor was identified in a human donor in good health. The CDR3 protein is CASSVRGGYEQYF. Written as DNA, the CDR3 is TGTGCCAGCAGTGTGAGGGGGGGCTACGAGCAGTACTTC.